This T cell receptor (beta chain) comes out of a study of graft-versus-host responses after intestinal transplantation (dated by TCRdb to the early 2020s). With regard to the full study: Recipients received multivisceral, liver-intestinal, or isolated intestinal transplants. Every recipient was given anti-thymocyte globulin induction, then maintenance tacrolimus and steroids for about three years. Bulk TCR-beta CDR3 sequencing was used to track graft-versus-host and host-versus-graft alloreactive T cell clones in the graft, circulation and bone marrow after intestinal transplantation. To identify alloreactive clones, pre-transplant mixed lymphocyte reaction products were sequenced and then compared with unstimulated pre-transplant donor and recipient T cells. The cohort enrolled about two dozen intestinal transplant recipients, one of whom was a retransplant, and a few patients without pretransplant specimens were excluded. A peak of at least 4% donor T cells among recipient peripheral blood mononuclear cells was the definition used for donor T cell macrochimerism. Samples from a few later patients were sequenced in-house on an Illumina MiSeq with MiXCR processing rather than by the commercial service.

Blood samples were collected up to 4 times in the first month after transplant and then at least monthly when available. Beyond this particular receptor, the publication reports: GvH clones were detected in recipient bone marrow, and some of these GvH clones were observed earlier in ileal mucosa or blood, consistent with an intestinal mucosal origin. High GvH to HvG T cell clonal ratios were observed in the allografts of patients with donor T cell macrochimerism. Early after transplant, peak levels of circulating GvH clones were associated with declines in HvG clones. Conclusions were limited by the relatively low number and heterogeneity of intestinal transplant patients.

This clone was seen only a few times. The specificity of this receptor is unknown. A read error may account for a junction end that differs from germline. The receptor library was made with the immunoSEQ multiplex PCR assay. For most patients, high-throughput TCR-beta CDR3 sequencing of genomic DNA was performed by Adaptive Biotechnologies. Under the source paper's analysis protocol: Adaptive's ImmunoSEQ software was the source of the TCR sequencing data for roughly 19 patients, while a few other patients were processed with MiXCR and VDJtools. CDR3 nucleotide sequences shared between donor and recipient were removed because their origin could not be assigned. To be classed as alloreactive, a clone needed at least 2-fold expansion over unstimulated cells and a minimum CFSE-low frequency of 0.002% (template counts) or 0.001% (read counts). Clones were considered mappable if detected in sequenced pre-transplant spleen, lymph node, or MLR CFSE-low populations of the donor or recipient. Cumulative frequency of alloreactive clones was calculated as a percentage of all sequences weighted by copy number. TCRdb carries this immuneACCESS record with in-frame sequences only. Its versions omit some clonotypes, under half of them owing to an unresolved V gene in the studies checked, with the rest unexplained. The DNA gave D and trimming, while V, J and clone size come from that table. The sample table contains over 45,000 clones; only one count was recorded for over 85% of them. The top ten constitute roughly 1.5% of the sample.

Sequences SEHNR (CDR1) and FQNEAQ (CDR2) are obtained from the germline V gene (reference sequence). From cysteine to phenylalanine, the CDR3 is 13 amino acids long. The read is trimmed to its CDR3 DNA, 39 bases read in frame from base 1. The material sequenced was PBMCs, taken 26 days after transplant. This TCR was sampled from a human patient who received an intestinal transplant, so some T cells may come from the graft donor. The rearranged segments are TRBV7-9 and TRBJ2-7; TRBD1 is possibly the D segment (7 matching bases). For the CDR3, the sequence is CASSPGGLAPPHF. The sequenced DNA: TGTGCCAGCAGCCCAGGGGGGCTAGCACCACCCCACTTC.